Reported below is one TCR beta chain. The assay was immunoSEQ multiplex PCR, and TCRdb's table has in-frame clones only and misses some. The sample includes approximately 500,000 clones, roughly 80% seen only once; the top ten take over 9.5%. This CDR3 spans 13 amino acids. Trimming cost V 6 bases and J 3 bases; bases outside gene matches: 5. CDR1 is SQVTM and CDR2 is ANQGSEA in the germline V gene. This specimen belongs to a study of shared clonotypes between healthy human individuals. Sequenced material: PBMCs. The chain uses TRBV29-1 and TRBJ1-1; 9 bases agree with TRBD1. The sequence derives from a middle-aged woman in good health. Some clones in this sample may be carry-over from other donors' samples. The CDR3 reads CSVGTGPYTEAFF. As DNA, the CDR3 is TGCAGCGTGGGGACAGGGCCCTACACTGAAGCTTTCTTT.